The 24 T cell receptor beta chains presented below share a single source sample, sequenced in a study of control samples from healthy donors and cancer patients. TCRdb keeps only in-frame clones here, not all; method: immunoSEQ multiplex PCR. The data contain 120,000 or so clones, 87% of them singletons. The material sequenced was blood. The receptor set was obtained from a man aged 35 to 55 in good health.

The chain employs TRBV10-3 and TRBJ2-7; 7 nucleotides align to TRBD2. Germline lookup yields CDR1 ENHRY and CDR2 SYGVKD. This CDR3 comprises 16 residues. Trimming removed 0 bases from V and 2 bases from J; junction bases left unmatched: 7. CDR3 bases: TGTGCCATCAGTGAGTCGGGGGGGTATCTCACCTACGAGCAGTACTTC. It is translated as CAISESGGYLTYEQYF.

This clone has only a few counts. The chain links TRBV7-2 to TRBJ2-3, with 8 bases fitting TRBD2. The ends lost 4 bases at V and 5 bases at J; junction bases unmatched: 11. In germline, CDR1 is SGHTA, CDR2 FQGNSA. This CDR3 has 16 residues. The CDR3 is CASSWYGGAVGDTQYF. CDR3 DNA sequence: TGTGCCAGCAGCTGGTACGGGGGGGCAGTAGGAGATACGCAGTATTTT. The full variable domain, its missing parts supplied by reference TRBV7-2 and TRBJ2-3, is GAGVSQSPSNKVTEKGKDVELRCDPISGHTALYWYRQSLGQGLEFLIYFQGNSAPDKSGLPSDRFSAERTGGSVSTLTIQRTQQEDSAVYLCASSWYGGAVGDTQYFGPGTRLTVL.

In DNA, the CDR3 is TGTGCCAGCAGCCTGAGACCGAGGCAAGACACCGGGGAGCTGTTTTTT. Its translation: CASSLRPRQDTGELFF. This rearrangement joins TRBV7-2 to TRBJ2-2, with D uncertain. V lost 5 bases, J lost 3 bases, and 16 bases lay in between. The CDR3 is 16 residues long. Germline values: CDR1 SGHTA, CDR2 FQGNSA.

In DNA, the CDR3 is TGTGCCAGCAGTGACAGGGGGACCGGATCACCCCTCCACTTT. This gives the protein CASSDRGTGSPLHF. The chain recombines TRBV2 with TRBJ1-6; 7 nucleotides match TRBD1. The trim removed 3 bases at V and 10 bases at J, leaving 6 bases unmatched. Germline CDR1 reads SNHLY; CDR2 reads FYNNEI. The CDR3 is 14 residues long.

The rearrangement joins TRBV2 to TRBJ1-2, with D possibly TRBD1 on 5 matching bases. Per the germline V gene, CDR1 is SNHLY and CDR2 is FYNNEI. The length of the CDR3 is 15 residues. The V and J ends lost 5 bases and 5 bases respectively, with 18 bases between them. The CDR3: CASSRADGGNYGYTF. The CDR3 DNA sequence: TGTGCCAGCAGTAGGGCTGATGGGGGGAATTATGGCTACACCTTC.

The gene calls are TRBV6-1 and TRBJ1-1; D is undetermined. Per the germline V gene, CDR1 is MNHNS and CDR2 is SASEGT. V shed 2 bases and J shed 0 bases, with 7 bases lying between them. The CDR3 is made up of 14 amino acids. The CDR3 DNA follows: TGTGCCAGCAGTGAAAACAGCTTGAACACTGAAGCTTTCTTT. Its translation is CASSENSLNTEAFF.

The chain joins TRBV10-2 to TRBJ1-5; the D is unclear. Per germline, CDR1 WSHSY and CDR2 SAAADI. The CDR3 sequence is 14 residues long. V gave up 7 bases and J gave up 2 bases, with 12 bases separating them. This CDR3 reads CASTRSNGNQPQHF. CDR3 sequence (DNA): TGCGCCAGCACCCGATCTAACGGCAATCAGCCCCAGCATTTT.

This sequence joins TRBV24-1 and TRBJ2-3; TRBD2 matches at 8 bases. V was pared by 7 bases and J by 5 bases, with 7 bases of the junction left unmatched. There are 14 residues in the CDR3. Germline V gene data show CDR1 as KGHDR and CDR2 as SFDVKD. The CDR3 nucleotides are TGTGCCACCAGACCAGCGGGGGCCGAAGATACGCAGTATTTT. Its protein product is CATRPAGAEDTQYF.

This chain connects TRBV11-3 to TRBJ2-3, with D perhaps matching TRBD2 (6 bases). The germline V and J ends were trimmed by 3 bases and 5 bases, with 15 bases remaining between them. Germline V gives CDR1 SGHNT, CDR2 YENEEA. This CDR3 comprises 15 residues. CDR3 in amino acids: CASSFQGGGRDTQYF. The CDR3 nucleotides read TGTGCCAGCAGCTTTCAGGGTGGAGGGAGAGATACGCAGTATTTT. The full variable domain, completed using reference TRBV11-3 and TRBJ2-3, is EAGVVQSPRYKIIEKKQPVAFWCNPISGHNTLYWYLQNLGQGPELLIRYENEEAVDDSQLPKDRFSAERLKGVDSTLKIQPAELGDSAVYLCASSFQGGGRDTQYFGPGTRLTVL.

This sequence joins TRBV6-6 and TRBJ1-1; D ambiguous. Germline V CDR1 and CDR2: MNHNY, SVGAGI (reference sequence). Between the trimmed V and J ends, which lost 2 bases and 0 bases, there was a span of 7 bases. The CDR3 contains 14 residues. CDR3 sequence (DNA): TGTGCCAGCAGTTACGGGCGGTTGAACACTGAAGCTTTCTTT. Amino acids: CASSYGRLNTEAFF.

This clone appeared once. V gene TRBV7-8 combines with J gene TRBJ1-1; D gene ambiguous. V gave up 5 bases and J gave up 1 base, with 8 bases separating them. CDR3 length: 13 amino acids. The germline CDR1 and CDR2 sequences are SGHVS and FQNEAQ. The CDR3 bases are TGTGCCAGCAGCCCCTACACGAACACTGAAGCTTTCTTT. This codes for CASSPYTNTEAFF.

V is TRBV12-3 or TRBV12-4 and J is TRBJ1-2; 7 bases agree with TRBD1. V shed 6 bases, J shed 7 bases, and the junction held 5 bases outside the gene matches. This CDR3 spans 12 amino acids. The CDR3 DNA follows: TGTGCCAGCAGGGAGACAGGGCCTGGCTACACCTTC. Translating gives CASRETGPGYTF.

The DNA of the CDR3 is TGTGTCGAGAATCCACAGGAGAACTATGGCTACACCTTC. This codes for CVENPQENYGYTF. This chain connects TRBV30 to TRBJ1-2; possible D gene TRBD1, 5 bases. Looked up from germline, CDR1 is GTSNPN and CDR2 is SVGIG (reference sequence). This CDR3 has 13 residues.

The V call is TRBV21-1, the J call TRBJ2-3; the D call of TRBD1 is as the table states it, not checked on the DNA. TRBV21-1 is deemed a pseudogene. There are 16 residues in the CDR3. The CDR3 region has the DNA TGTGCCAGCTCAGGGGAGACCCCTGACCCCACAGATACGCAGTATTTT. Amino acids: CASSGETPDPTDTQYF.

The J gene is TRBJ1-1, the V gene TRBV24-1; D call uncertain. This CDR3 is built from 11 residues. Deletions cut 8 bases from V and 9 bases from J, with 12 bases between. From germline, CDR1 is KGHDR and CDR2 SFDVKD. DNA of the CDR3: TGTGCCACCACCGATGATGGGAAAGCTTTCTTT. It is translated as CATTDDGKAFF.

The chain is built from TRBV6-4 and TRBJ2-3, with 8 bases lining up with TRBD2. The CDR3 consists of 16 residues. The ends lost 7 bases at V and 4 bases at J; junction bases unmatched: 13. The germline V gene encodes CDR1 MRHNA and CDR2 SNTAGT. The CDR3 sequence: CASTTFPGLVADTQYF. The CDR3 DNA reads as TGTGCCAGCACTACCTTCCCGGGACTAGTTGCAGATACGCAGTATTTT.

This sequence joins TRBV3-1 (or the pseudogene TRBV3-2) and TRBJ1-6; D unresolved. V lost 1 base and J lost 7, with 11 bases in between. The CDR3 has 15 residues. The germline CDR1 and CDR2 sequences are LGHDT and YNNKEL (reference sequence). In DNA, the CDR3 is TGTGCCAGCAGCCAAGGGGTTTCTCCGAATTCACCCCTCCACTTT. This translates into CASSQGVSPNSPLHF.

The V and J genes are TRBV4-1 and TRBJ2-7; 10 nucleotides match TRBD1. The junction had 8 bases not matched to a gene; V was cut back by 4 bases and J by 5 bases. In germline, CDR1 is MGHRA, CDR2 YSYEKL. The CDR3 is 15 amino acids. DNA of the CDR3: TGCGCCAGCAGCCTCGGGGGACAGGGGTTCAACGAGCAGTACTTC. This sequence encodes CASSLGGQGFNEQYF.

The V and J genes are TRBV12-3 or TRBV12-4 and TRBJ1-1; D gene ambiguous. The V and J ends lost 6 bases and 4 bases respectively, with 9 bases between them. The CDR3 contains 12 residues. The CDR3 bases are TGTGCCAGCAGCTCAACGGTCACTGAAGCTTTCTTT. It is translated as CASSSTVTEAFF.

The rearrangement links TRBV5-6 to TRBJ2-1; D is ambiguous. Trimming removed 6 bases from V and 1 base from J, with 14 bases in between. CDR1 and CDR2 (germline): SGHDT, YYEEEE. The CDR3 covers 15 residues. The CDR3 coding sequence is TGTGCCAGCACCCCAAAGCCGGAATCCTACAATGAGCAGTTCTTC. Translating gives CASTPKPESYNEQFF.

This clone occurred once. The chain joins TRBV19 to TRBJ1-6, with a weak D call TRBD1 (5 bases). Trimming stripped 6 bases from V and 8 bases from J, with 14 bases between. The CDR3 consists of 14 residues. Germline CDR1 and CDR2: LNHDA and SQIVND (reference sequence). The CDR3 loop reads CASSLQEGDSPLHF. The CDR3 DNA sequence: TGTGCCAGTAGCTTACAGGAAGGGGATTCACCCCTCCACTTT.

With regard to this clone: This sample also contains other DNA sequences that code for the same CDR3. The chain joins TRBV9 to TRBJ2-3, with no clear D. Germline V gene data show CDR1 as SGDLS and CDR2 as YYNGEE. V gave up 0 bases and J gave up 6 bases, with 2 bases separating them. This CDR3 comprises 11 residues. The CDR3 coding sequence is TGTGCCAGCAGCGTAGAGGATACGCAGTATTTT. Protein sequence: CASSVEDTQYF.

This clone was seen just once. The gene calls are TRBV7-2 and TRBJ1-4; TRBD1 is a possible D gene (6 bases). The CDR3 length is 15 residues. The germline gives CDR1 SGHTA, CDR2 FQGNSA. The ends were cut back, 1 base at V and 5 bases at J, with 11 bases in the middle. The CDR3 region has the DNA TGTGCCAGCAGCTTAGATCAGGGGTGGAATGAAAAACTGTTTTTT. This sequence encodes CASSLDQGWNEKLFF.

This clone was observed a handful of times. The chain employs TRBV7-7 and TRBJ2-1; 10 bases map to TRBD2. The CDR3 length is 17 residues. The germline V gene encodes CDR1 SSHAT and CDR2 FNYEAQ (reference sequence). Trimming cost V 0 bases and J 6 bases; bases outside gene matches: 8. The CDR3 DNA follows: TGTGCCAGCAGCTTAGCTTTCACTAGCGGGGAACCCAATGAGCAGTTCTTC. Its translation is CASSLAFTSGEPNEQFF.